Shown below are 32 T cell receptor beta chains from a single sample sequenced in a study of cytomegalovirus exposure and HLA in healthy donors (dated by TCRdb to the late 2010s). Receptor amplification or capture employed the immunoSEQ multiplex PCR assay. A mixture of 60 forward primers for TCR Vbeta segments and 13 reverse primers for TCR Jbeta segments was used in the multiplex PCR. What TCRdb holds here is the immuneACCESS table cut down to in-frame rearrangements. Part of the clones is not present; checked against another copy, under half of the missing clones reflect an unresolved V gene, and the others are unexplained. Present in this sample are just under 250,000 clones, 82% of which were seen just once. The top ten constitute 5.4% of the sample. Specimen: PBMCs. The receptor source for this set is a woman in her thirties or forties in good health and CMV-seropositive.

With regard to this clone: One junction end disagrees with the germline gene, perhaps due to a read error. The rearrangement links TRBV7-3 to TRBJ1-1; the D gene is possibly TRBD1 (5 bases). The CDR3 length is 15 residues. Germline V gene data show CDR1 as SGHTA and CDR2 as FQGTGA. The CDR3 coding sequence is TGTTCCAGCAGCCCCGGCGGGGGGAGTGGCACTGAAGCTTTCTTT. It yields the protein CSSSPGGGSGTEAFF.

This clone was seen once. The chain uses TRBV19 and TRBJ1-2, with no clear D. Trimming removed 7 bases at V and 4 bases at J, with 7 bases between. The CDR3 extends over 11 amino acids. Germline V lookup: CDR1 LNHDA, CDR2 SQIVND (reference sequence). The CDR3 coding sequence is TGTGCCAGTAACCCCGGCTATGGCTACACCTTC. Encoded protein: CASNPGYGYTF.

The CDR3 nucleotides read TGTGCCAGCAGTGAAGAAGGGGTTGGGTCCACTGAAGCTTTCTTT. Protein product: CASSEEGVGSTEAFF. J is TRBJ1-1 and V is TRBV2; D is perhaps TRBD1 (5 bases). CDR3 size: 15 residues. V was shortened by 1 base and J by 4 bases, with 13 bases between the two germline ends. Per germline, CDR1 SNHLY and CDR2 FYNNEI.

The genes are TRBV6-7 and TRBJ1-1, with 7 bases identical to TRBD1. TRBV6-7 is filed as an ORF, its function uncertain. The CDR3 spans 15 residues. J gave up 4 bases and V 7 bases, and 12 bases lay outside the gene matches. As DNA, the CDR3 is TGTGCCAGCACCGACAGGGAAAAAAGGTGCACTGAAGCTTTCTTT. As protein: CASTDREKRCTEAFF.

The genes are TRBV5-6 and TRBJ2-3, with D possibly being TRBD2 (5 bases). V lost 7 bases and J 1 base, leaving 16 bases between the germline ends. Looked up from germline, CDR1 is SGHDT and CDR2 is YYEEEE. The CDR3 has 15 amino acids. CDR3 sequence reads: CASSLWRLRTDTQYF. Here the CDR3 DNA reads TGTGCCAGCTCCCTTTGGAGGCTACGCACAGATACGCAGTATTTT.

A note on this clone: Within the sample, other DNA sequences also encode this same CDR3. The rearrangement joins TRBV5-1 to TRBJ1-1; 7 positions agree with TRBD1. Germline-derived CDR1 and CDR2 are SGHRS and YFSETQ. The CDR3 covers 13 residues. The trim removed 4 bases at V and 5 bases at J, leaving 5 bases unmatched. The CDR3 DNA reads as TGCGCCAGCAGCCTTGACAGGGATACTGAAGCTTTCTTT. Protein: CASSLDRDTEAFF.

The rearrangement joins TRBV6-5 to TRBJ1-6; D perhaps matches TRBD1 (5 bases). The CDR3 totals 16 residues. The V end lost 2 bases, the J end lost 3 bases, and 11 bases lay between the germline ends. In germline, CDR1 is MNHEY, CDR2 SVGAGI. DNA for the CDR3: TGTGCCAGCAGTTACGGCCAGGGCAGCTATAATTCACCCCTCCACTTT. This codes for CASSYGQGSYNSPLHF.

This clone was picked up a small number of times. This sequence joins TRBV7-2 and TRBJ2-7; 10 nucleotides line up with TRBD1. The J segment lost 4 bases and the V segment lost 2 bases, leaving 11 bases of the junction unmatched. The CDR3 spans 17 residues. CDR1 and CDR2 from the germline V gene are SGHTA and FQGNSA. The CDR3 loop reads CASSLRDRGLKFYEQYF. The DNA for the CDR3 is TGTGCCAGCAGCTTAAGGGACAGGGGCCTAAAATTTTACGAGCAGTACTTC.

The V and J genes are TRBV19 and TRBJ1-3, with D possibly TRBD1 on 5 matching bases. The CDR3 spans 15 residues. V was cut by 7 bases and J by 9 bases, with 22 bases left in between. Germline CDR1 LNHDA, CDR2 SQIVND (reference sequence). CDR3 DNA: TGTGCCAGTACCCCGGGGAGGTCCCCGGGGGGCACCATATATTTT. Protein product: CASTPGRSPGGTIYF.

The genes are TRBV9 and TRBJ2-1; 9 positions match TRBD1. This CDR3 spans 14 amino acids. Trimming at V came to 2 bases and at J to 5 bases, leaving 2 bases not matched to a gene. CDR1 is SGDLS and CDR2 is YYNGEE in the germline V gene. CDR3 residues: CASSVTGGNNEQFF. CDR3 nucleotides: TGTGCCAGCAGCGTGACAGGGGGGAACAATGAGCAGTTCTTC.

The chain employs TRBV6-5 and TRBJ2-1; 11 nucleotides align to TRBD2. The CDR3 runs to 16 residues. Germline V gene data show CDR1 as MNHEY and CDR2 as SVGAGI. Unmatched junction bases numbered 7, after V lost 2 bases and J lost 7 bases. The CDR3 nucleotides read TGTGCCAGCAGTTACAATAGCGGGGGGGCCTGGAATGAGCAGTTCTTC. Translated, it gives CASSYNSGGAWNEQFF.

Note on this clone: A read error may produce the germline difference seen at one junction end. V gene TRBV7-7 combines with J gene TRBJ1-3; D is undetermined. Germline V gives CDR1 SSHAT, CDR2 FNYEAQ (reference sequence). This CDR3 has 16 amino acids. As DNA, the CDR3 is TGTGCTAGCAGCTTAGGACCAGGAGGACTTGGAAACACCATATATTTT. The encoded protein is CASSLGPGGLGNTIYF. Combining the CDR3 with reference TRBV7-7 and TRBJ1-3 gives the whole variable domain GAGVSQSPRYKVTKRGQDVTLRCDPISSHATLYWYQQALGQGPEFLTYFNYEAQPDKSGLPSDRFSAERPEGSISTLTIQRTEQRDSAMYRCASSLGPGGLGNTIYFGEGSWLTVV.

The J gene is TRBJ2-5, the V gene TRBV12-5; 11 bases are a match to TRBD2. The V and J ends lost 1 base and 2 bases, in that order; junction bases with no gene match: 3. CDR3 length: 16 residues. Germline V gene data show CDR1 as LGHNT and CDR2 as FRNRAP. CDR3 in DNA: TGTGCTAGTGGTTTGGCAACTAGCGGGGGTCAAGAGACCCAGTACTTC. As protein: CASGLATSGGQETQYF.

This clone was recorded a few times. The CDR3 DNA reads as TGCAGCGTTCGGCCTAGCGGGGGGGCGGGAACCGGGGAGCTGTTTTTT. This translates into CSVRPSGGAGTGELFF. The rearrangement joins TRBV29-1 to TRBJ2-2, with 12 bases identical to TRBD2. There are 16 residues in the CDR3. V was pared by 5 bases and J by 5 bases, with 9 bases of the junction left unmatched. The germline V gene has CDR1 SQVTM and CDR2 ANQGSEA.

Note on this clone: Other DNA sequences of this sample code for an identical CDR3. The rearrangement links TRBV30 to TRBJ2-5; possibly TRBD2 for D (6 bases). V dropped 3 bases and J dropped 7 bases, with 12 bases sitting between them. Germline CDR1 is GTSNPN and CDR2 is SVGIG (reference sequence). The CDR3 extends over 12 amino acids. CDR3 sequence: CAWREPGGTQYF. CDR3 DNA sequence: TGTGCCTGGAGGGAGCCCGGGGGGACCCAGTACTTC.

The chain joins TRBV19 to TRBJ1-5, with D tentatively TRBD1 (5 bases). Per the germline V gene, CDR1 is LNHDA and CDR2 is SQIVND (reference sequence). Trimming pared 3 bases from V and 7 bases from J, leaving 10 bases between. This CDR3 is built from 13 residues. CDR3 sequence: CASSIRQYQPQHF. CDR3 in DNA: TGTGCCAGTAGTATCAGACAGTACCAGCCCCAGCATTTT.

In DNA, the CDR3 is TGTGCCATCAGTGAGTCGTCCGGGTCCGAAGAGACCCAGTACTTC. This codes for CAISESSGSEETQYF. The chain carries TRBV10-3 and TRBJ2-5; D gene uncertain. The germline V gene encodes CDR1 ENHRY and CDR2 SYGVKD. The CDR3 length is 15 residues. The ends were cut back, 0 bases at V and 3 bases at J, with 11 bases in the middle.

This chain links TRBV7-2 with TRBJ1-2; 10 bases match TRBD1. V was pared by 1 base and J by 0 bases, with 2 bases of the junction left unmatched. The CDR3 runs 16 residues. Germline assignment: CDR1 SGHTA and CDR2 FQGNSA. CDR3 region: CASSLGGTGANYGYTF. The CDR3, as DNA: TGTGCCAGCAGCTTAGGAGGGACAGGGGCTAACTATGGCTACACCTTC.

As for this clone: Other DNA variants within this sample encode the same CDR3. The CDR3 coding sequence is TGCGCCAGCAGCTTGACAGGGTTAAACACTGAAGCTTTCTTT. Amino acids: CASSLTGLNTEAFF. The rearrangement links TRBV5-1 to TRBJ1-1; D is perhaps TRBD1 (6 bases). Germline V gives CDR1 SGHRS, CDR2 YFSETQ. V gave up 1 base and J gave up 2 bases, with 9 bases separating them. The CDR3 runs to 14 residues.

This CDR3 reads CASSILGGGYQETQYF. The CDR3 bases are TGTGCCAGTAGTATCTTGGGCGGAGGTTACCAAGAGACCCAGTACTTC. V usage is TRBV19 and J usage is TRBJ2-5; D perhaps matches TRBD2 (5 bases). Germline V gene sequence: CDR1 LNHDA, CDR2 SQIVND (reference sequence). This CDR3 has 16 amino acids. V was trimmed by 3 bases and J by 0 bases, leaving 14 bases between them.

The gene calls are TRBV7-9 and TRBJ1-2; D is unresolved. Germline assignment: CDR1 SEHNR and CDR2 FQNEAQ (reference sequence). CDR3 size: 14 residues. V dropped 6 bases and J dropped 8 bases, with 19 bases sitting between them. The CDR3 DNA is TGTGCCAGCAGGTCTACCGGGAATACGTTCGGCTACACCTTC. Protein: CASRSTGNTFGYTF.

This rearrangement joins TRBV4-1 to TRBJ2-3, with 8 bases fitting TRBD2. Germline CDR1 and CDR2: MGHRA and YSYEKL. Trimming at V came to 4 bases and at J to 6 bases, leaving 12 bases not matched to a gene. CDR3 length: 16 amino acids. Written as DNA, the CDR3 is TGCGCCAGCAGCCGCACCTTGGGCGGGGGGTGGGATACGCAGTATTTT. This encodes CASSRTLGGGWDTQYF.

This clone has just a few counts. V and J are TRBV5-4 and TRBJ1-2; a weak D match, TRBD1 (5 bases). The CDR3 loop spans 12 amino acids. Germline CDR1 is SGHNT and CDR2 is YYREEE (reference sequence). V was cut by 1 base and J by 5 bases, with 6 bases left in between. The CDR3 protein is CASSLQGYGYTF. The DNA for the CDR3 is TGTGCCAGCAGCTTGCAGGGTTATGGCTACACCTTC.

This clone has a handful of counts. V gene TRBV10-3 combines with J gene TRBJ1-5, with a weak D call TRBD1 (6 bases). V was shortened by 3 bases and J by 5 bases, with 17 bases between the two germline ends. CDR1 is ENHRY, CDR2 SYGVKD, per germline. The CDR3 covers 16 residues. CDR3 nucleotides: TGTGCCATCAGTGACCCATCAACAGGGACCCATCAGCCCCAGCATTTT. Translating gives CAISDPSTGTHQPQHF.

The chain links TRBV18 to TRBJ2-1, with D maybe TRBD2 (5 bases). CDR1 is KGHSH and CDR2 is LQKENI in the germline V gene. The CDR3 is made up of 13 amino acids. Trimming cost V 3 bases and J 7 bases, with 10 bases left between them. Here the CDR3 DNA reads TGTGCCAGCTCACCTGGAGCGGCAAATGAGCAGTTCTTC. It yields the protein CASSPGAANEQFF.

The gene calls are TRBV5-1 and TRBJ2-5; 7 nucleotides line up with TRBD1. CDR3 length: 15 amino acids. The ends lost 1 base at V and 4 bases at J; junction bases unmatched: 7. The V gene's germline CDR1 is SGHRS and CDR2 YFSETQ. CDR3 sequence (DNA): TGCGCCAGCAGCTTGAAGGGGGCTGTGGGAGAGACCCAGTACTTC. It translates to CASSLKGAVGETQYF.

This rearrangement joins TRBV29-1 to TRBJ2-2, with TRBD2 identical over 7 bases. Germline V gives CDR1 SQVTM, CDR2 ANQGSEA. The CDR3 runs 13 residues. The J segment lost 5 bases and the V segment lost 6 bases, leaving 6 bases of the junction unmatched. Here the CDR3 reads CSVYVGGTGELFF. The CDR3 DNA is TGCAGCGTCTACGTGGGGGGGACCGGGGAGCTGTTTTTT.

The chain uses TRBV6-6 and TRBJ1-5, with 7 nucleotides matching TRBD1. V lost 7 bases, J lost 1 base, and 7 bases stayed unmatched. CDR3 length equals 15 residues. Germline assignment: CDR1 MNHNY and CDR2 SVGAGI (reference sequence). DNA for the CDR3: TGTGCCAGCATTAATGACAGGGCAAGCAATCAGCCCCAGCATTTT. Protein: CASINDRASNQPQHF.

This sequence joins TRBV19 and TRBJ1-3; unclear D gene. The CDR3 is 18 residues long. The germline CDR1 and CDR2 sequences are LNHDA and SQIVND (reference sequence). V was pared by 1 base and J by 0 bases, with 16 bases between. CDR3 in DNA: TGTGCCAGTAGTATAGGGCGGAGCTCGTTATCCTCTGGAAACACCATATATTTT. Translation: CASSIGRSSLSSGNTIYF.

This clone was counted once. This chain links TRBV30 with TRBJ2-2; 9 positions match TRBD2. The junction had 1 base not matched to a gene; V was cut back by 4 bases and J by 1 base. Germline V gives CDR1 GTSNPN, CDR2 SVGIG (reference sequence). The CDR3 contains 14 residues. The CDR3 loop is CAWKTSGNTGELFF. For the CDR3, the DNA is TGTGCCTGGAAGACTAGCGGGAACACCGGGGAGCTGTTTTTT.

V and J are TRBV6-6 and TRBJ1-5, with D maybe TRBD1 (5 bases). V gave up 6 bases and J gave up 0 bases, with 12 bases separating them. The CDR3 consists of 15 residues. Germline-derived CDR1 and CDR2 are MNHNY and SVGAGI (reference sequence). The CDR3 nucleotides read TGTGCCAGCAGCCCTGGGGGGTATAGCAATCAGCCCCAGCATTTT. It is translated as CASSPGGYSNQPQHF.

This rearrangement joins TRBV6-5 to TRBJ1-2; the match to TRBD1 covers 7 bases. In germline, CDR1 is MNHEY, CDR2 SVGAGI. The CDR3 is 15 residues long. V shed 1 base and J 7 bases; nucleotides not matched to a gene: 9. The CDR3 coding sequence is TGTGCCAGCAGTTACTTCGACAGGGAGAATGGTGGCTACACCTTC. This translates into CASSYFDRENGGYTF.